This T cell receptor (beta chain) was recovered during a study of blood T cell repertoires in COVID-19. On the study more broadly: Sites in the United States, Italy and Spain provided acute and convalescent COVID-19 samples. T cells, B-cell-depleted T cells, or PBMCs supplied cDNA or gDNA.

Original data processing: Amplification from reference gene primers served as the basis for estimated nucleated cell counts. Only in-frame clones appear in the TCRdb table, and some are missing; sequencing was by immunoSEQ multiplex PCR. V, J and clone size were drawn from that table, and D and trimming were deduced from the DNA. This sample carries roughly 160,000 clones, approximately 91% of them seen once, and the ten largest clones take roughly 2.1%. Trimming took 0 bases from V and 0 from J, leaving 21 bases between them. Germline CDR1 MGHRA, CDR2 YSYEKL. CDR3 size: 19 residues. Sequenced input: peripheral blood. V and J are TRBV4-1 and TRBJ2-7; tentatively, D is TRBD2 (6 bases). This sequence originates from a man aged 18 to 29 with acute or convalescent COVID-19. CDR3 sequence reads: CASSQEPEAWEAVSYEQYF. In DNA form, the CDR3 reads TGCGCCAGCAGCCAAGAGCCAGAGGCATGGGAGGCTGTCTCCTACGAGCAGTACTTC.